The 3 T cell receptor beta chains below were found in one sample sequenced in a study of T cells in localized non-small cell lung cancer. Assay: immunoSEQ multiplex PCR; the TCRdb copy retains only in-frame clones and omits some. The data show approximately 4,400 clones, approximately 40% seen once. The material was lung tumor tissue, obtained before any cancer treatment. The receptors stem from a woman between 40 and 69 years old with stage I lung adenocarcinoma.

This clone came up a few times. The rearrangement links TRBV11-3 to TRBJ2-1; 9 bases line up with TRBD2. The CDR3 is 15 amino acids. Germline assignment: CDR1 SGHNT and CDR2 YENEEA. V dropped 6 bases and J dropped 10; count of bases not matched to a gene: 13. The CDR3 DNA sequence: TGTGCCAGCAGTCTCCCGTGGACTAGCGCCCGGGAGCAGTTCTTC. Residues: CASSLPWTSAREQFF. Using reference TRBV11-3 and TRBJ2-1 for the parts outside the CDR3, the full variable domain is EAGVVQSPRYKIIEKKQPVAFWCNPISGHNTLYWYLQNLGQGPELLIRYENEEAVDDSQLPKDRFSAERLKGVDSTLKIQPAELGDSAVYLCASSLPWTSAREQFFGPGTRLTVL.

The DNA of the CDR3 is TGCAGCGTTGAGGGACAGGGGGACGAGCAGTACTTC. It specifies CSVEGQGDEQYF. This rearrangement joins TRBV29-1 to TRBJ2-7; the match to TRBD1 covers 11 bases. The CDR3 runs to 12 residues. V was clipped by 3 bases and J by 5 bases; unmatched bases: 0. CDR1 SQVTM and CDR2 ANQGSEA come from the germline V gene.

On this clone: Germline is not matched at one junction end, which may reflect a read error. The chain joins TRBV10-3 to TRBJ1-1; D not certain. Germline V gene data show CDR1 as ENHRY and CDR2 as SYGVKD. The CDR3 is 13 amino acids. DNA for the CDR3: TGTGCCACCGGGAAGGGTGGGAACACTGAAGTTTTCTTT. The encoded protein is CATGKGGNTEVFF.